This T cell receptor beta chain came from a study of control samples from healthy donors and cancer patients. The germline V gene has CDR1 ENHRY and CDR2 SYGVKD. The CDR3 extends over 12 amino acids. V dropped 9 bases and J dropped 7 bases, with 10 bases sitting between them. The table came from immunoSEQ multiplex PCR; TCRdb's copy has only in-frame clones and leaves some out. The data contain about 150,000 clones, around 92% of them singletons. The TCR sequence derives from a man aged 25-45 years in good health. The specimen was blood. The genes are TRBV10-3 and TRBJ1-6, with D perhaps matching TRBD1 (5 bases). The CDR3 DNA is TGTGCCATAACGGGGGGGAATTCACCCCTCCACTTT. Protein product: CAITGGNSPLHF.